This T cell receptor beta chain derives from a study of early T cells in non-severe SARS-CoV-2 infection. Study context: Bulk RNA isolated from unsorted whole blood underwent sequencing; chains were not paired.

Each single cDNA molecule received a unique molecular identifier. A single record per CDR3 protein comes from TCRdb applying MiXCR to the 5' RACE reads. This sample has approximately 19,000 distinct CDR3 sequences, with around 5.7% found just once. Study-level points and caveats: Anti-spike CD8 responses were favored by VDJdb matching, which missed private and CD4 specificities.

Many counts were recorded for this clonotype. Its antigen is still unknown. The CDR3 sequence is 13 residues long. Trimming left V 1 base short and J 0 bases short, with 3 bases between. CDR1 and CDR2 from the germline V gene are DFQATT and SNEGSKA (reference sequence). Sequenced input: whole blood. The chain joins TRBV20-1 to TRBJ1-4, with D uncertain. This sequence was found in an adult who was a healthcare worker with PCR-confirmed SARS-CoV-2 infection or an uninfected control (not recorded which). The CDR3 sequence is CSARGPTNEKLFF. The CDR3 DNA reads as TGCAGTGCTAGAGGACCAACTAATGAAAAACTGTTTTTT.